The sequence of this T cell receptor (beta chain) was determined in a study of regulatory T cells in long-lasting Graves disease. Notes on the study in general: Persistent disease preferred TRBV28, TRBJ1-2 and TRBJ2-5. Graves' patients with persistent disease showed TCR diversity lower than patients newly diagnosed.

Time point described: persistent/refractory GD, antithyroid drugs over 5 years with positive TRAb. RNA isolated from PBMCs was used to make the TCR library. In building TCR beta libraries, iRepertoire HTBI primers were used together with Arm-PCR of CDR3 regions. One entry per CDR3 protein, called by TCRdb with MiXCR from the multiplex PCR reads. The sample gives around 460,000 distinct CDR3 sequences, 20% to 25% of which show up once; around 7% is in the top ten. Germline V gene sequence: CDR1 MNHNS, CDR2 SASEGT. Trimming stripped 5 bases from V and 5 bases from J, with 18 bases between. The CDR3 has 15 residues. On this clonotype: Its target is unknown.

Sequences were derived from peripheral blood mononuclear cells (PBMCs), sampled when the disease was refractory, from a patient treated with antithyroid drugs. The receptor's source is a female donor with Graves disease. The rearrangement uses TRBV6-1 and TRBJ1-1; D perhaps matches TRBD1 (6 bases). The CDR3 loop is CASSPSDRLMTEAFF. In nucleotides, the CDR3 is TGTGCCAGCAGTCCCTCTGACAGGCTGATGACTGAAGCTTTCTTT.